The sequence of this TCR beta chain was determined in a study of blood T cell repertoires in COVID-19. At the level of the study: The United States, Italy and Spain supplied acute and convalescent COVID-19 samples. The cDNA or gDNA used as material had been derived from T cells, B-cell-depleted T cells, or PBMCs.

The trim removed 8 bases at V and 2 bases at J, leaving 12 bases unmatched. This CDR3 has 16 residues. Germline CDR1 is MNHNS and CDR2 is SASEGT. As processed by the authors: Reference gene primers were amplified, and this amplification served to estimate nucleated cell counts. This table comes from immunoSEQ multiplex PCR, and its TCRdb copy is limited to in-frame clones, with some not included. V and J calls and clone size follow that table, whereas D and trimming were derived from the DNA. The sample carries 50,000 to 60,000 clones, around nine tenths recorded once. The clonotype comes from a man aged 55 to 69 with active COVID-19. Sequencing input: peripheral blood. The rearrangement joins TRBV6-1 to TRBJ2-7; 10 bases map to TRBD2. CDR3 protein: CASGGGPGLATYEQYF. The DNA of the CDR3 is TGTGCCAGCGGTGGGGGCCCGGGACTAGCGACCTACGAGCAGTACTTC.